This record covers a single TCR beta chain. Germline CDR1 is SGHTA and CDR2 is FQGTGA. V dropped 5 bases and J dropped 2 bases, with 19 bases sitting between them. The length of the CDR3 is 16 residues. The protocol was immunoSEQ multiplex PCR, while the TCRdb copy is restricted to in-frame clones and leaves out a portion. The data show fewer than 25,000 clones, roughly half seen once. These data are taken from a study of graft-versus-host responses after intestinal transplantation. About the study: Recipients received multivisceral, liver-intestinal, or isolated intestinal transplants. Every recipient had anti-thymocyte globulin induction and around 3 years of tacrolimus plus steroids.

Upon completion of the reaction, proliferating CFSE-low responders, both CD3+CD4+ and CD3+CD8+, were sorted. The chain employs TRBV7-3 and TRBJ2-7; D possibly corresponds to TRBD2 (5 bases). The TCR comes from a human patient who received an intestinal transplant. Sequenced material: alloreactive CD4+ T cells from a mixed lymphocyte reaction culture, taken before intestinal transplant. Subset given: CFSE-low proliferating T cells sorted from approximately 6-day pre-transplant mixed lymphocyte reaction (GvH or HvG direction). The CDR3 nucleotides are TGTGCCAGCAGCCCGGGCGGTCGAGGGCCCCCCTACGAGCAGTACTTC. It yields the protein CASSPGGRGPPYEQYF.